A selection of T cell receptor beta chains follows, all from one sample in a study of blood T cell repertoires in COVID-19. The data were produced by immunoSEQ multiplex PCR, yet TCRdb's version contains in-frame clones alone and is incomplete. The sample has under 150,000 clones, 80% seen once; the top ten hold less than 5.5%. The sequencing input was peripheral blood. The receptor source for this set is a woman in her forties or fifties with acute or convalescent COVID-19. The CDR3 runs from the conserved cysteine through the conserved F or W. The D gene is left open where the match is weak. Not every row has a clone size; where given, it reads once, few, many or a size class.

len: 16; abundance: few; v_gene: TRBV19; j_gene: TRBJ1-1; d_gene: NA; CDR3nt: TGTGCCACCTCAGCGACTAGACCGCCTAGGACTACTGAAGCTTTCTTT; CDR3aa: CATSATRPPRTTEAFF
len: 17; abundance: NA; v_gene: TRBV10-1; j_gene: TRBJ1-1; d_gene: TRBD1; CDR3nt: TGCGCCAGCAGTGAGAAATCGGGACAGGCTGTGAACACTGAAGCTTTCTTT; CDR3aa: CASSEKSGQAVNTEAFF
len: 15; abundance: NA; v_gene: TRBV15; j_gene: TRBJ2-2; d_gene: NA; CDR3nt: TGTGCCACCAGCAGAGAACAGGGGAACACCGGGGAGCTGTTTTTT; CDR3aa: CATSREQGNTGELFF
len: 16; abundance: NA; v_gene: TRBV11-2; j_gene: TRBJ1-1; d_gene: TRBD1; CDR3nt: TGTGCCAGCAGCTTAGACAGGACAGGCCTTGGGGCTGAAGCTTTCTTT; CDR3aa: CASSLDRTGLGAEAFF
len: 14; abundance: NA; v_gene: TRBV6-6; j_gene: TRBJ1-1; d_gene: NA; CDR3nt: TGTGCCGCCTTCAGAGGGGGGGGAAACACTGAAGCTTTCTTT; CDR3aa: CAAFRGGGNTEAFF
len: 17; abundance: NA; v_gene: TRBV12-5; j_gene: TRBJ2-1; d_gene: NA; CDR3nt: TGTGCTAGTGGTTTGGGCTCTTCCGGGGTAGGCTACAATGAGCAGTTCTTC; CDR3aa: CASGLGSSGVGYNEQFF
len: 13; abundance: NA; v_gene: TRBV6-5; j_gene: TRBJ1-5; d_gene: NA; CDR3nt: TGTGCCAGCAGTCAGGGCTACAATCAGCCCCAGCATTTT; CDR3aa: CASSQGYNQPQHF
len: 14; abundance: NA; v_gene: TRBV20-1; j_gene: TRBJ1-2; d_gene: NA; CDR3nt: TGCAGTGCTAGTGAGACAACTATCTCGGGGGGCTACACCTTC; CDR3aa: CSASETTISGGYTF
len: 14; abundance: NA; v_gene: TRBV28; j_gene: TRBJ1-6; d_gene: NA; CDR3nt: TGTGCCAGCACCCCGGCGAGGGTTAATTCACCCCTCCACTTT; CDR3aa: CASTPARVNSPLHF
len: 12; abundance: NA; v_gene: TRBV12-3/TRBV12-4; j_gene: TRBJ1-2; d_gene: NA; CDR3nt: TGTGCCAGCAGCCGGACAGCCCATGGCTACACCTTC; CDR3aa: CASSRTAHGYTF
len: 15; abundance: few; v_gene: TRBV5-1; j_gene: TRBJ2-3; d_gene: TRBD1; CDR3nt: TGCGCCAGCGAGATCGGACAGGGGGGCACAGATACGCAGTATTTT; CDR3aa: CASEIGQGGTDTQYF
len: 15; abundance: NA; v_gene: TRBV7-3; j_gene: TRBJ1-3; d_gene: NA; CDR3nt: TGTGCCAGCAGCGACCAGGGTGGCGCTGGAAACACCATATATTTT; CDR3aa: CASSDQGGAGNTIYF
len: 18; abundance: NA; v_gene: TRBV5-6; j_gene: TRBJ1-1; d_gene: TRBD1; CDR3nt: TGTGCCAGCACCCGGCAGGGTTCGACAGGGGGCGCGAGAACTGAAGCTTTCTTT; CDR3aa: CASTRQGSTGGARTEAFF
len: 14; abundance: NA; v_gene: TRBV6-1; j_gene: TRBJ1-2; d_gene: NA; CDR3nt: TGTGCCAGCAGTGAAGCAAGGAGACCCGATGGCTACACCTTC; CDR3aa: CASSEARRPDGYTF
len: 15; abundance: NA; v_gene: TRBV5-5; j_gene: TRBJ2-3; d_gene: TRBD2; CDR3nt: TGTGCCAGCAGTTTGGCTAGCGGGGGGTACGATACGCAGTATTTT; CDR3aa: CASSLASGGYDTQYF
len: 11; abundance: NA; v_gene: TRBV6-5; j_gene: TRBJ2-3; d_gene: NA; CDR3nt: TGTGCCAGCAATCCCTTGGATACGCAGTATTTT; CDR3aa: CASNPLDTQYF
len: 16; abundance: few; v_gene: TRBV7-2; j_gene: TRBJ1-5; d_gene: NA; CDR3nt: TGTGCCAGCAGCTACTTGGACGGGGGGCTTGGGAGCCCCCAGCATTTT; CDR3aa: CASSYLDGGLGSPQHF
len: 15; abundance: NA; v_gene: TRBV3-1/TRBV3-2; j_gene: TRBJ1-6; d_gene: TRBD1; CDR3nt: TGTGCCAGCAGCCAGGGGGGACAGAGAGATTCACCCCTCCACTTT; CDR3aa: CASSQGGQRDSPLHF
len: 19; abundance: NA; v_gene: TRBV7-2; j_gene: TRBJ2-3; d_gene: TRBD2; CDR3nt: TGTGCCAGCAGCTTGTGGGGACTAGCGGGGGGGCCGAGCACAGATACGCAGTATTTT; CDR3aa: CASSLWGLAGGPSTDTQYF
len: 14; abundance: NA; v_gene: TRBV28; j_gene: TRBJ1-6; d_gene: NA; CDR3nt: TGTGCCAGCAGTCCCACAGATTCCAATTCACCCCTCCACTTT; CDR3aa: CASSPTDSNSPLHF
len: 16; abundance: NA; v_gene: TRBV9; j_gene: TRBJ2-3; d_gene: NA; CDR3nt: TGTGCCAGCAGCGTAAGACAGCTTACGAGCACAGATACGCAGTATTTT; CDR3aa: CASSVRQLTSTDTQYF
len: 14; abundance: NA; v_gene: TRBV19; j_gene: TRBJ1-5; d_gene: TRBD1; CDR3nt: TGTGCCAGTAGTCGGGACAGCAACTCTCAGCCCCAGCATTTT; CDR3aa: CASSRDSNSQPQHF
len: 15; abundance: NA; v_gene: TRBV10-2; j_gene: TRBJ1-6; d_gene: TRBD1; CDR3nt: TGCGCCAGCAAATGGGACAGGCGGGGAGGGGGACCCCTCCACTTT; CDR3aa: CASKWDRRGGGPLHF
len: 12; abundance: NA; v_gene: TRBV28; j_gene: TRBJ1-2; d_gene: NA; CDR3nt: TGTGCCAGCAGTTGGCAAAACTATGGCTACACCTTC; CDR3aa: CASSWQNYGYTF
len: 13; abundance: NA; v_gene: TRBV6-5; j_gene: TRBJ1-1; d_gene: TRBD1; CDR3nt: TGTGCCAGCAGCCAGGGGGCGCGAACTGAAGCTTTCTTT; CDR3aa: CASSQGARTEAFF